This entry is about one T cell receptor beta chain. Its specificity is unknown. This entry belongs to a study of cytomegalovirus exposure and HLA in healthy donors. Study information: Findings of an earlier analysis included some 120 million unique TCR beta sequences from some 180 million T cells.

Study-wide results and limits: Rarity held for most TCR sequences, but there were some public TCRs that occurred in many donors.

The PCR used 60 Vbeta and 13 Jbeta primers. Method: immunoSEQ multiplex PCR; TCRdb's copy keeps in-frame clones and lacks some. Among about 300,000 clones, just over 85% were seen once, and the ten largest hold around 4%. Germline trimming cut 3 bases from V and 3 bases from J; bases unmatched to any gene: 4. The CDR3 is 17 residues long. Germline V gene data show CDR1 as SGHNT and CDR2 as YYREEE (reference sequence). This receptor was identified in a man in his forties in good health and CMV-seropositive. The chain is built from TRBV5-4 and TRBJ2-3; TRBD2 matches at 16 bases. The source material was PBMCs. CDR3 region: CASSSGLAGGRTDTQYF. The CDR3 nucleotides read TGTGCCAGCAGCTCGGGACTAGCGGGAGGGAGAACAGATACGCAGTATTTT.